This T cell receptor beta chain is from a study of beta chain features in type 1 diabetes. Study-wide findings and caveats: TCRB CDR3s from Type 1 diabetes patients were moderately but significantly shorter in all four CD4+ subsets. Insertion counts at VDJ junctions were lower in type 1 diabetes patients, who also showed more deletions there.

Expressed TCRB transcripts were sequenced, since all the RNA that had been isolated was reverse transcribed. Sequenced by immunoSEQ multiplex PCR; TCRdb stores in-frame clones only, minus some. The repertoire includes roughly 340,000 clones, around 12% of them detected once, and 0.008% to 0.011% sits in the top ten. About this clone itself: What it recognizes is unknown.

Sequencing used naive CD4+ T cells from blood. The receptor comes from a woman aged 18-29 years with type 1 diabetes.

In DNA form, the CDR3 reads TGCGCCAGCAGCTTGCCGGGGAGCCACGAGCAGTACTTC. Protein: CASSLPGSHEQYF. The chain recombines TRBV5-1 with TRBJ2-7, with D possibly TRBD2 on 5 matching bases. The CDR3 contains 13 residues. Germline V gene sequence: CDR1 SGHRS, CDR2 YFSETQ. V was clipped by 1 base and J by 5 bases, with 10 bases between them.